These 26 T cell receptor beta chains were sequenced from one sample in a study of T cell repertoires in cytomegalovirus infection. Their antigens are not known. TCRdb re-analysed the reads in MiXCR, keeping a single row per CDR3 protein. The table includes roughly 920,000 distinct CDR3 sequences, approximately 32% detected once. Specimen: cultured CD8+ T cells from PBMCs, collected from culture after CMV antigen stimulation. Source of these receptors: a human donor in good health (CMV status not recorded). Some clones in this sample may be carry-over from other donors' samples.

This clonotype was counted only a few times. The chain is built from TRBV7-9 and TRBJ2-2; weak D call: TRBD1 (6 bases). Per the germline V gene, CDR1 is SEHNR and CDR2 is FQNEAQ (reference sequence). Trimming left V 5 bases short and J 4 bases short, with 14 bases between. The CDR3 is made up of 15 amino acids. The CDR3 loop is CASSADGQSTGELFF. For the CDR3, the DNA is TGTGCCAGCAGCGCCGACGGACAGTCCACCGGGGAGCTGTTTTTT. The full variable domain, with the rest looked up from reference TRBV7-9 and TRBJ2-2, is DTGVSQNPRHKITKRGQNVTFRCDPISEHNRLYWYRQTLGQGPEFLTYFQNEAQLEKSRLLSDRFSAERPKGSFSTLEIQRTEQGDSAMYLCASSADGQSTGELFFGEGSRLTVL.

This clonotype came up a few times. The chain links TRBV2 to TRBJ2-7; TRBD2 matches at 11 bases. J was trimmed by 3 bases and V by 10 bases; bases with no gene match: 5. The CDR3 loop spans 13 amino acids. The germline V gene encodes CDR1 SNHLY and CDR2 FYNNEI. The CDR3 reads CATYGTSGYEQYF. CDR3 nucleotide sequence: TGTGCCACTTACGGGACTAGCGGCTACGAGCAGTACTTC.

This clonotype was observed at least ten times. The J gene is TRBJ2-5, the V gene TRBV12-3 or TRBV12-4, with D perhaps matching TRBD1 (6 bases). The CDR3 runs to 13 residues. V was pared by 7 bases and J by 0 bases, with 9 bases between. The CDR3 spells CASNGQYQETQYF. As DNA, the CDR3 is TGTGCCAGCAATGGACAGTACCAAGAGACCCAGTACTTC.

The V gene is TRBV6-1, the J gene TRBJ1-4; no definite D call. The CDR3 is 14 residues long. V lost 8 bases to trimming and J lost 0 bases, with 10 bases between them. CDR1 is MNHNS, CDR2 SASEGT, per germline. CDR3 DNA sequence: TGTGCCAGCGGCAGCTATGCAACTAATGAAAAACTGTTTTTT. Protein sequence: CASGSYATNEKLFF.

This chain connects TRBV7-9 to TRBJ1-2; possible D gene TRBD1, 6 bases. The CDR3 is made up of 14 amino acids. Germline assignment: CDR1 SEHNR and CDR2 FQNEAQ (reference sequence). Trimming stripped 5 bases from V and 6 bases from J, with 16 bases between. The CDR3 DNA sequence: TGTGCCAGCAGCCCCGACAGGAGTCGGCATGGCTACACCTTC. This encodes CASSPDRSRHGYTF.

For the CDR3, the DNA is TGTGCCAGCAGTTACACCAAATACAATGAGCAGTTCTTC. Translation: CASSYTKYNEQFF. The gene calls are TRBV6-2 or TRBV6-3 and TRBJ2-1; D gene unclear. The V gene lost 2 bases and the J gene lost 4 bases, with 6 bases spanning the gap. The CDR3 consists of 13 residues. Germline-derived CDR1 and CDR2 are MNHEY and SVGEGT.

The chain recombines TRBV7-6 with TRBJ2-1; D may match TRBD1 or TRBD2 (6 bases each). This CDR3 is 14 amino acids long. Germline lookup yields CDR1 SGHVS and CDR2 FNYEAQ. V lost 5 bases, J lost 10 bases, and 18 bases lay in between. The CDR3 is CASSPAGGHEEQFF. CDR3 DNA sequence: TGTGCCAGCAGCCCGGCTGGGGGGCACGAGGAGCAGTTCTTC.

The chain employs TRBV5-6 and TRBJ2-1; D gene unclear. Germline loops: CDR1 SGHDT, CDR2 YYEEEE. V was pared by 2 bases and J by 11 bases, with 11 bases between. This CDR3 is 12 amino acids long. CDR3 DNA sequence: TGTGCCAGCAGCTTAAAAAGGGTGAAGCAGTTCTTC. This sequence encodes CASSLKRVKQFF.

The chain is built from TRBV7-9 and TRBJ2-1; D is perhaps TRBD1 (6 bases). The CDR3 totals 13 residues. CDR1 and CDR2 (germline): SEHNR, FQNEAQ (reference sequence). V gave up 5 bases and J gave up 6 bases, with 11 bases separating them. The CDR3 nucleotides are TGTGCCAGCAGCCTGTGGGACATCAATGAGCAGTTCTTC. Encoded protein: CASSLWDINEQFF.

This clonotype was recorded at least ten times. The chain links TRBV27 to TRBJ1-2; tentative D call: TRBD1 (6 bases). The CDR3 sequence is 15 residues long. V was trimmed by 4 bases and J by 8 bases, leaving 20 bases between them. The germline gives CDR1 MNHEY, CDR2 SMNVEV (reference sequence). CDR3 amino acids: CASSSSLGGALGYTF. CDR3 nucleotide sequence: TGTGCCAGCAGTTCTTCCCTTGGGGGGGCCTTAGGCTACACCTTC.

This clonotype turned up a few times. This chain links TRBV7-8 with TRBJ1-2; no clear D. V gave up 4 bases and J gave up 2 bases, with 17 bases separating them. Germline V CDR1 and CDR2: SGHVS, FQNEAQ. This CDR3 has 16 amino acids. CDR3 sequence: CASSWFSLRENYGYTF. The CDR3 DNA follows: TGTGCCAGCAGCTGGTTTTCCCTACGCGAAAACTATGGCTACACCTTC.

This clonotype showed up many times. The chain combines TRBV7-6 with TRBJ2-7; D is ambiguous. Germline V gene data show CDR1 as SGHVS and CDR2 as FNYEAQ. Trimming pared 9 bases from V and 4 bases from J, leaving 16 bases between. The length of the CDR3 is 13 residues. The CDR3 is CARRRPQIYEQYV. For the CDR3, the DNA is TGTGCCAGGCGCCGACCCCAAATTTACGAGCAGTACGTC.

The rearrangement joins TRBV7-6 to TRBJ2-5; 11 nucleotides align to TRBD2. V lost 1 base and J lost 3; bases outside the gene matches: 10. Germline assignment: CDR1 SGHVS and CDR2 FNYEAQ. The CDR3 sequence is 18 residues long. The CDR3 protein is CASSLVFVPGLAEETQYF. The CDR3 region has the DNA TGTGCCAGCAGCTTAGTCTTTGTGCCGGGACTAGCGGAAGAGACCCAGTACTTC.

This clonotype was seen many times. The chain couples TRBV27 to TRBJ2-3; TRBD1 aligns across 7 bases. Germline trimming cut 2 bases from V and 4 bases from J; bases unmatched to any gene: 3. The length of the CDR3 is 14 residues. Germline values: CDR1 MNHEY, CDR2 SMNVEV (reference sequence). This CDR3 reads CASSLGQEADTQYF. The CDR3 DNA follows: TGTGCCAGCAGTTTAGGACAGGAGGCAGATACGCAGTATTTT.

This clonotype was counted only a few times. Here the CDR3 DNA reads TGCGCCAGCAGCCAAGACGGCTTGGTCCAATACACCTTC. Translating gives CASSQDGLVQYTF. This rearrangement joins TRBV4-1 to TRBJ1-2; D is uncertain. Germline CDR1 reads MGHRA; CDR2 reads YSYEKL. The CDR3 contains 13 residues. With 0 bases removed from V and 11 bases from J, the gap between germline ends came to 13 bases.

The rearrangement joins TRBV7-9 to TRBJ2-1; D is undetermined. This CDR3 comprises 15 residues. Per germline, CDR1 SEHNR and CDR2 FQNEAQ (reference sequence). The ends were cut back, 5 bases at V and 4 bases at J, with 15 bases in the middle. The CDR3 protein is CASSVTWAIYNEQFF. The DNA of the CDR3 is TGTGCCAGCAGCGTAACTTGGGCCATTTACAATGAGCAGTTCTTC.

This chain connects TRBV12-3 or TRBV12-4 to TRBJ1-1, with 9 positions matching TRBD1. After removal of 5 bases from V and 1 base from J, the junction contained 5 bases not matched to a gene. CDR3 size: 15 residues. CDR3 sequence: CASSTGGAGNTEAFF. In DNA form, the CDR3 reads TGTGCCAGCAGTACAGGGGGCGCGGGGAACACTGAAGCTTTCTTT.

J is TRBJ2-7 and V is TRBV7-2; tentative D call: TRBD1 (5 bases). Germline V lookup: CDR1 SGHTA, CDR2 FQGNSA. This CDR3 contains 13 residues. CDR3 DNA sequence: TGTGTCAGCAGCTTGGGGCCAAGCTACGAGCAGTACGTC. This gives the protein CVSSLGPSYEQYV.

This clonotype was recorded many times. The rearrangement joins TRBV7-6 to TRBJ1-5; unclear D gene. Trimming removed 0 bases from V and 2 bases from J, with 8 bases in between. CDR1 SGHVS and CDR2 FNYEAQ come from the germline V gene. This CDR3 region has 15 residues. The CDR3 protein is CASSLASGGNQPQHF. CDR3 nucleotides: TGTGCCAGCAGCTTAGCTTCGGGTGGCAATCAGCCCCAGCATTTT. Variable domain in full (rest from reference TRBV7-6 and TRBJ1-5): GAGVSQSPRYKVTKRGQDVALRCDPISGHVSLYWYRQALGQGPEFLTYFNYEAQQDKSGLPNDRFSAERPEGSISTLTIQRTEQRDSAMYRCASSLASGGNQPQHFGDGTRLSIL.

At least ten counts were recorded for this clonotype. The chain uses TRBV7-8 and TRBJ1-1, with 7 bases fitting TRBD1. V shed 1 base, J shed 1 base, and the junction held 6 bases outside the gene matches. Germline assignment: CDR1 SGHVS and CDR2 FQNEAQ. CDR3 length: 16 residues. CDR3 protein: CASSLERTGWNTEAFF. For the CDR3, the DNA is TGTGCCAGCAGCTTAGAGCGGACAGGATGGAACACTGAAGCTTTCTTT.

There are a few counts of this clonotype. The V call is TRBV10-3, the J call TRBJ1-2, with D tentatively TRBD1 (6 bases). V was cut by 0 bases and J by 8 bases, with 16 bases left in between. This CDR3 is built from 15 residues. Looked up from germline, CDR1 is ENHRY and CDR2 is SYGVKD. This CDR3 is CAISESGATLFGYTF. The CDR3, as DNA: TGTGCCATCAGTGAGTCGGGGGCGACCCTCTTCGGCTACACCTTC.

This clonotype was seen only a few times. The gene calls are TRBV19 and TRBJ1-1, with a possible D match to TRBD1 (5 bases). The CDR3 consists of 14 residues. Per germline, CDR1 LNHDA and CDR2 SQIVND (reference sequence). V was shortened by 7 bases and J by 0 bases, with 12 bases between the two germline ends. CDR3 sequence: CASIFVGVNTEAFF. In DNA form, the CDR3 reads TGTGCCAGTATTTTCGTGGGGGTGAACACTGAAGCTTTCTTT.

This chain links TRBV5-4 with TRBJ1-5, with 10 bases identical to TRBD1. The CDR3 is 16 residues long. CDR1 is SGHNT and CDR2 is YYREEE in the germline V gene (reference sequence). The V and J ends lost 2 bases and 3 bases, in that order; junction bases with no gene match: 5. The CDR3 coding sequence is TGTGCCAGCAGCTTCTGGGACAGGGGTATCAATCAGCCCCAGCATTTT. It translates to CASSFWDRGINQPQHF.

This clonotype was counted between two and nine times. This rearrangement joins TRBV5-6 to TRBJ2-5; D is perhaps TRBD1 (6 bases). V was trimmed by 3 bases and J by 4 bases, leaving 13 bases between them. Germline V lookup: CDR1 SGHDT, CDR2 YYEEEE. This CDR3 spans 14 amino acids. The CDR3 sequence: CASSSPGQRETQYF. In DNA, the CDR3 is TGTGCCAGCAGCTCCCCGGGACAACGAGAGACCCAGTACTTC.

The gene calls are TRBV7-9 and TRBJ2-1; D is possibly TRBD1 (6 bases). Trimming cost V 5 bases and J 4 bases, with 18 bases left between them. Per the germline V gene, CDR1 is SEHNR and CDR2 is FQNEAQ (reference sequence). This CDR3 is built from 16 residues. In DNA form, the CDR3 reads TGTGCCAGCAGCATAACAGGGTCGGGATATTACAATGAGCAGTTCTTC. Its protein product is CASSITGSGYYNEQFF.

This clonotype was seen more than once but under ten times. The genes are TRBV6-5 and TRBJ2-3; D is possibly TRBD1 or TRBD2 (6 bases each). Germline V lookup: CDR1 MNHEY, CDR2 SVGAGI. The germline V and J ends were trimmed by 8 bases and 2 bases, with 17 bases remaining between them. CDR3 length: 15 residues. This CDR3 is CASSLGGLFTDTQYF. Written as DNA, the CDR3 is TGTGCCAGCTCCCTAGGGGGACTCTTCACAGATACGCAGTATTTT.